This TCR beta chain was identified during a study of shared clonotypes between healthy human individuals. At least ten counts were recorded for this clone. In the sorted-subset replicate PCRs, approximately 200 ng DNA, 25,000 to 35,000 T cell genomes, was used. The protocol was immunoSEQ multiplex PCR, while the TCRdb copy is restricted to in-frame clones and leaves out a portion. The sample consists of approximately 940,000 clones, over 60% of them appearing once. The CDR3 runs 14 residues. Germline CDR1 is SGHDT and CDR2 is YYEEEE. V was cut by 0 bases and J by 7 bases, with 13 bases left in between.

The chain is built from TRBV5-6 and TRBJ1-2, with D hard to call. This sequence originates from a young man in good health. Sequenced: memory CD4+ T cells sorted from blood. Subset of the sample: CD45RA-negative fraction. CDR3 protein: CASSLDSGSGGYTF. DNA of the CDR3: TGTGCCAGCAGCTTGGACTCTGGGAGTGGTGGCTACACCTTC.